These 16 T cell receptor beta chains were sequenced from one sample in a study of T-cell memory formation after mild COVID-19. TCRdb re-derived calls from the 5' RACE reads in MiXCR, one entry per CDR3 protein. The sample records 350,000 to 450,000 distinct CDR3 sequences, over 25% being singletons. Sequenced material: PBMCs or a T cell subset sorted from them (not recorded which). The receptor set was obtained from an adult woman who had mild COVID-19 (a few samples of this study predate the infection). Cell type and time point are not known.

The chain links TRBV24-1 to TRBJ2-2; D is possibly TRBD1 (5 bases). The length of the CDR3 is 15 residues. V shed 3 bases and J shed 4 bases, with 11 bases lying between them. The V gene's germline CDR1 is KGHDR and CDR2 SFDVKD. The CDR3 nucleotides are TGTGCCACCAGTGATCCACGTAGGGGCACCGGGGAGCTGTTTTTT. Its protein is CATSDPRRGTGELFF.

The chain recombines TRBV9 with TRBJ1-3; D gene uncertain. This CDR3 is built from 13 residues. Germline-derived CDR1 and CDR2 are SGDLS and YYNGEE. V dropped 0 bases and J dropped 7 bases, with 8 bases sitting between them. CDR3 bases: TGTGCCAGCAGCGTAGACCTGGGTAACACCATATATTTT. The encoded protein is CASSVDLGNTIYF.

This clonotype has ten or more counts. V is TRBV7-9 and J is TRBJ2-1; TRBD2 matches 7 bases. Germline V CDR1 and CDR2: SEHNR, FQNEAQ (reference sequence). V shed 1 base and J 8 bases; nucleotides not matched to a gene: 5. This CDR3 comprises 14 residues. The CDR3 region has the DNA TGTGCCAGCAGCTTAGGGGCGGGAGTGGATGAGCAGTTCTTC. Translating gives CASSLGAGVDEQFF.

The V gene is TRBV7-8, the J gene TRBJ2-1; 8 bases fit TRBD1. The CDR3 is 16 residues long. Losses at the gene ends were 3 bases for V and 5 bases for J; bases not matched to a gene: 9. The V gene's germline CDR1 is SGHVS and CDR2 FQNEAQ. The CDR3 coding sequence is TGTGCCAGCAGCTTCCCCCCGGGACAGGTTAACAATGAGCAGTTCTTC. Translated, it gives CASSFPPGQVNNEQFF.

The CDR3: CASSYSWTDAPTYEQYF. As DNA, the CDR3 is TGTGCCAGCAGTTACTCCTGGACAGATGCACCGACCTACGAGCAGTACTTC. This chain joins TRBV6-5 and TRBJ2-7; D might be TRBD1 (6 bases). From germline, CDR1 is MNHEY and CDR2 SVGAGI. V was cut by 0 bases and J by 2 bases, with 17 bases left in between. The CDR3 extends over 17 amino acids.

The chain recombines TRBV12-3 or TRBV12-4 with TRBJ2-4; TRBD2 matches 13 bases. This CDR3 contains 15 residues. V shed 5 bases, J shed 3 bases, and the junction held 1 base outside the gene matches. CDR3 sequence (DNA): TGTGCCAGCAGTCGGACTAGCGGGAGCAAAAACATTCAGTACTTC. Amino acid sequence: CASSRTSGSKNIQYF.

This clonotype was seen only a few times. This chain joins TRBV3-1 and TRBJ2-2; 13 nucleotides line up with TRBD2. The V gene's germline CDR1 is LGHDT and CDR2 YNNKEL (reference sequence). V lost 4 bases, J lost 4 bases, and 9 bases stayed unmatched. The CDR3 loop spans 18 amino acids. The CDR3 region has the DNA TGTGCCAGCAGCCGAGAGGGGACTAGCGGGACTGGCACCGGGGAGCTGTTTTTT. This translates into CASSREGTSGTGTGELFF.

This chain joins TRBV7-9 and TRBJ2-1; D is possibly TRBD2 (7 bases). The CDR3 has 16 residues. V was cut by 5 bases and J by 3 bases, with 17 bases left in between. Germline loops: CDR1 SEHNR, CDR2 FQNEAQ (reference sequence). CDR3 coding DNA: TGTGCCAGCAGCCCCTGGGAGGGGGGGGACTACAATGAGCAGTTCTTC. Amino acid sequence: CASSPWEGGDYNEQFF.

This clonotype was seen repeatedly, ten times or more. CDR3 nucleotides: TGTGCCAGCAGCCAAGATGGGACGAGAACTTTCACAGATACGCAGTATTTT. This sequence encodes CASSQDGTRTFTDTQYF. This chain links TRBV4-2 with TRBJ2-3; D is possibly TRBD1 or TRBD2 (5 bases each). V shed 0 bases and J shed 2 bases, with 15 bases lying between them. Germline V gene data show CDR1 as LGHNA and CDR2 as YNFKEQ. This CDR3 has 17 amino acids.

CDR3 nucleotide sequence: TGCGCCAGCAGCTTAGGGGAGACTCTAACTAATAACTATGGCTACACCTTC. It translates to CASSLGETLTNNYGYTF. This chain uses TRBV5-1 with TRBJ1-2; TRBD1 is a possible D gene (5 bases). Germline V gives CDR1 SGHRS, CDR2 YFSETQ. Trimming took off 2 bases at V and 1 base at J, with 18 bases between the two ends. The CDR3 spans 17 residues.

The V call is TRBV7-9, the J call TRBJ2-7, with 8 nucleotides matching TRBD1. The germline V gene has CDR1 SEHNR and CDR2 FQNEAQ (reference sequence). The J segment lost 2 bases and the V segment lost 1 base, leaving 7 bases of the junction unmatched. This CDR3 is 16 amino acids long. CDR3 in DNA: TGTGCCAGCAGCTTAGTGGACAGGGAGCATCCCTACGAGCAGTACTTC. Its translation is CASSLVDREHPYEQYF.

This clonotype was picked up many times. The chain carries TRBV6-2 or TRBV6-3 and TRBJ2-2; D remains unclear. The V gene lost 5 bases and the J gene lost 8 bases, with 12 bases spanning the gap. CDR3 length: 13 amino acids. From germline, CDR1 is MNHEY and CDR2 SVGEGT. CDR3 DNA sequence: TGTGCCAGCAGTCCTCAGAAGTTGGGGGAGCTGTTTTTT. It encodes CASSPQKLGELFF.

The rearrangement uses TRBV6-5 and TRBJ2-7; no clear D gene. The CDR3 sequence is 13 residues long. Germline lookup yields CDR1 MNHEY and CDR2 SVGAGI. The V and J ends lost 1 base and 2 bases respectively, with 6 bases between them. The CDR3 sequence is CASSYLQAYEQYF. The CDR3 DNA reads TGTGCCAGCAGTTACTTACAAGCCTACGAGCAGTACTTC.

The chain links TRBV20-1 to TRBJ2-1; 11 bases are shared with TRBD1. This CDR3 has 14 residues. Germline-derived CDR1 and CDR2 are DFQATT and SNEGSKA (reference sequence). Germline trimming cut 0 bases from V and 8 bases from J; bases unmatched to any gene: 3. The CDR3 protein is CSARDGQGADEQFF. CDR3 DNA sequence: TGCAGTGCTAGAGACGGACAGGGGGCCGATGAGCAGTTCTTC.

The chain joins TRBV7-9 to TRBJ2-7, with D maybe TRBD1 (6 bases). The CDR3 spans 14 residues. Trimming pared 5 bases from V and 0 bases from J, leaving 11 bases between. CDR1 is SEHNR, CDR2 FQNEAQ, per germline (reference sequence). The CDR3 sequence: CASSNRADSYEQYF. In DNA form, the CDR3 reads TGTGCCAGCAGCAACAGGGCTGACTCCTACGAGCAGTACTTC.

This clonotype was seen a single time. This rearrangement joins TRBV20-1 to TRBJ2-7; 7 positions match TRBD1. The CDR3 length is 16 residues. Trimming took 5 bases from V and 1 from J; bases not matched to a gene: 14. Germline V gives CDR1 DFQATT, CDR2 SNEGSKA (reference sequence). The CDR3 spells CSAELGGQVASYEQYF. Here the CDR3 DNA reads TGCAGTGCTGAGCTAGGCGGACAGGTCGCATCCTACGAGCAGTACTTC.